The T cell receptor (beta chain) described here comes from a study of PD-1 blockade in classical Hodgkin lymphoma. All patients experienced relapse after autologous stem cell transplantation, and brentuximab vedotin exposure was variable. General observations from the study: Causes of the repertoire differences remain undefined, possibly disease activity or prior therapy. As was reported, newly diagnosed patients showed lower baseline TCR diversity than healthy donors did. Nivolumab initiated under 1 year post-ASCT led to patient exclusion.

The CDR3 runs to 14 residues. Germline CDR1 reads SEHNR; CDR2 reads FQNEAQ (reference sequence). V shed 1 base and J 3 bases; nucleotides not matched to a gene: 3. This clone appeared a single time. No antigen is known for it. Clones were sequenced by immunoSEQ multiplex PCR, and TCRdb holds only the in-frame ones, with some missing. The sample consists of approximately 70,000 clones, roughly 91% of them appearing once. This receptor was taken from a human donor with classical Hodgkin lymphoma. The chain links TRBV7-9 to TRBJ2-7; 7 bases line up with TRBD1. The sample consisted of peripheral blood mononuclear cells (PBMCs), taken at baseline. The CDR3 coding sequence is TGTGCCAGCAGCTTAGGACAGGGCTTCTACGAGCAGTACTTC. Translating it yields CASSLGQGFYEQYF.